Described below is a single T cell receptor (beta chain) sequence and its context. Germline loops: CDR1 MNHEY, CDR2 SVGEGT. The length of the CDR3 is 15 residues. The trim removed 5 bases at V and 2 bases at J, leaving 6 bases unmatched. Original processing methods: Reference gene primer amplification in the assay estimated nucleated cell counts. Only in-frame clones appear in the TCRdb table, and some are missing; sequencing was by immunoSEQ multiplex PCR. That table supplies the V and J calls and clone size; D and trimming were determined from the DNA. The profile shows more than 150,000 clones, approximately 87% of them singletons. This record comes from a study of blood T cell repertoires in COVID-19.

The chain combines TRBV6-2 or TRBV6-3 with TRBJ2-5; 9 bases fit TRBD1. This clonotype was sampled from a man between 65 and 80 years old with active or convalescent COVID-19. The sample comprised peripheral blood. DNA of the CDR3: TGTGCCAGCAGTACCGGGACAGGGAGGCAAGAGACCCAGTACTTC. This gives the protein CASSTGTGRQETQYF.